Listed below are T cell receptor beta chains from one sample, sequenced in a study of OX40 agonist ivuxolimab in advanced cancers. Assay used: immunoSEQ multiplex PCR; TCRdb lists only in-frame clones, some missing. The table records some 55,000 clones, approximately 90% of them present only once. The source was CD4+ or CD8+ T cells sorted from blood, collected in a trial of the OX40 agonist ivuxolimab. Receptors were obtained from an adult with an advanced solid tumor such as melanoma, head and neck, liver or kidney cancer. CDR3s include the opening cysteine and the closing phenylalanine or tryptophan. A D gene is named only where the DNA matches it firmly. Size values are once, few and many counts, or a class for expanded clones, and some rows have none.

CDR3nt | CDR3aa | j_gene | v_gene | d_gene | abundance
TGTGCCAGCTCACCACGCCCTACAGGGAATACGAAGTACGAGCAGTACTTC | CASSPRPTGNTKYEQYF | TRBJ2-7 | TRBV18 | - | -
TGCAGCGTTGGGCACAGGGCGGGGGGCTACACCTTC | CSVGHRAGGYTF | TRBJ1-2 | TRBV29-1 | - | -
TGTGCCAGCAGCCCATCGGACACCTCCAGGTACCAGCATTTT | CASSPSDTSRYQHF | TRBJ1-5 | TRBV28 | - | -
TGTGCCAGCAGTGGGACCGCTGACTACTATGGCTACACCTTC | CASSGTADYYGYTF | TRBJ1-2 | TRBV6-6 | - | once
TGTGCCAGCAGCTTACCAGGGAGGGGTGAGCAGTTCTTC | CASSLPGRGEQFF | TRBJ2-1 | TRBV7-9 | TRBD2 | -
TGTGCCAGCAGTCCAGGACAGGGGCTACAAGAGACCCAGTACTTC | CASSPGQGLQETQYF | TRBJ2-5 | TRBV28 | TRBD1 | -
TGTGCCAGCAGCTCTCTCCGAGGACTAGCGGGAGTAGACGAGCAGTACTTC | CASSSLRGLAGVDEQYF | TRBJ2-7 | TRBV7-2 | TRBD2 | -
TGTGCCAGCAGCTTAGGGGACAGGGATTTGGAGACCCAGTACTTC | CASSLGDRDLETQYF | TRBJ2-5 | TRBV13 | TRBD1 | -
TGCGCCAGCAGAGCCCCTCCCCTGGTAGATACGCAGTATTTT | CASRAPPLVDTQYF | TRBJ2-3 | TRBV5-1 | - | -
TGTGCCAGCAGTTACAGGACAGGGGCCGCTTTCTTT | CASSYRTGAAFF | TRBJ1-1 | TRBV6-4 | TRBD1 | -
TGTGCCAGCAGCCCCGATGGGCAGCCCCAGCATTTT | CASSPDGQPQHF | TRBJ1-5 | TRBV5-5 | - | -
TGTGCCAGCAGCGCGCTCAGGGGGCGCGCCTATGGCTACACCTTC | CASSALRGRAYGYTF | TRBJ1-2 | TRBV7-9 | TRBD1 | -
TGCGCCAGCGCCGGCTCGACGGGCTATGGCTACACCTTC | CASAGSTGYGYTF | TRBJ1-2 | TRBV4-1 | - | -
TGCAGCGTTGAAAGGGGGGCTGGAGGCAAAAACATTCAGTACTTC | CSVERGAGGKNIQYF | TRBJ2-4 | TRBV29-1 | - | -
TGCGCCAGCAGCCAGGGGACACCGAACACTGAAGCTTTCTTT | CASSQGTPNTEAFF | TRBJ1-1 | TRBV4-1 | - | -
TGTGCCAGAAGCTTACCGAACTGGAGCAATCAGCCCCAGCATTTT | CARSLPNWSNQPQHF | TRBJ1-5 | TRBV5-3 | - | once
TGTGCCAGCTCACCAAGACAGGGGGCGACTGAAGCTTTCTTT | CASSPRQGATEAFF | TRBJ1-1 | TRBV18 | TRBD1 | once
TGCGCCAGCAGCTCCAATGTGATGACAGTTGAGGAAAAACTGTTTTTT | CASSSNVMTVEEKLFF | TRBJ1-4 | TRBV5-1 | - | -
TGTGCCAGCAGGGTCAGGGGGTACACCCTAATGAACACTGAAGCTTTCTTT | CASRVRGYTLMNTEAFF | TRBJ1-1 | TRBV28 | TRBD1 | -
TGTGCCAGTACCGACAGGGCCAACGAGCAGTACTTC | CASTDRANEQYF | TRBJ2-7 | TRBV28 | TRBD1 | few
TGTGCCAGCTCCTTCGAAAAGGGTGGGGATGGCAATGAGCAGTTCTTC | CASSFEKGGDGNEQFF | TRBJ2-1 | TRBV9 | - | -
TGTGCCATCAGTGGGCAGGGGGACACTGAAGCTTTCTTT | CAISGQGDTEAFF | TRBJ1-1 | TRBV10-3 | TRBD1 | -
TGCGCCAGCAGCCAAGAGAACGGACCCAGGTTAGCCAAAAACATTCAGTACTTC | CASSQENGPRLAKNIQYF | TRBJ2-4 | TRBV4-1 | - | -
TGTGCCAGCAGCCGTTACGGCCAGGGTAGCTATGATGGCTACACCTTC | CASSRYGQGSYDGYTF | TRBJ1-2 | TRBV7-3 | - | -
TGCGCCAGCAGTGACGGGTTCGCCGGGGAGCTGTTTTTT | CASSDGFAGELFF | TRBJ2-2 | TRBV10-2 | - | -
TGTGCCAGTAGTATAAGGAGTAAGGGAGGGATGAGCAATCAGCCCCAGCATTTT | CASSIRSKGGMSNQPQHF | TRBJ1-5 | TRBV19 | - | once
TGTGCCAGCTCCCGCTTAGCGGGCATTCTTTACAATGAGCAGTTCTTC | CASSRLAGILYNEQFF | TRBJ2-1 | TRBV2 | TRBD2 | -
TGCGCCAGCAGCTTGCCCCTAGCGGGAGTAACAGATACGCAGTATTTT | CASSLPLAGVTDTQYF | TRBJ2-3 | TRBV5-1 | TRBD2 | -
TGTGCCAGCAGCCGTACCGGTCGGCTAGTATTCGGCAATGAGCAGTTCTTC | CASSRTGRLVFGNEQFF | TRBJ2-1 | TRBV11-2 | - | -
TGTGCCAGCAGTCGATTCGGGACTCTTCGCTCCTACAATGAGCAGTTCTTC | CASSRFGTLRSYNEQFF | TRBJ2-1 | TRBV2 | - | once
TGTGCCAGCAGTGAAAATCGGGGGTTCGGCACAGATACGCAGTATTTT | CASSENRGFGTDTQYF | TRBJ2-3 | TRBV6-1 | - | -
TGTGCCAGCAGCTTAGGCGGGAGAGGCTACAATGAGCAGTTCTTC | CASSLGGRGYNEQFF | TRBJ2-1 | TRBV11-3 | TRBD2 | -
TGTGCCAGCAGCCCTAGCGGGAGCTACGCTGCCGGGGAGCTGTTTTTT | CASSPSGSYAAGELFF | TRBJ2-2 | TRBV7-2 | TRBD2 | once
TGCGCCAGCAGGCCAAGGGACAGGAATGAGCAGTTCTTC | CASRPRDRNEQFF | TRBJ2-1 | TRBV4-1 | TRBD1 | few
TGTGCCAGCAGGGCCCGGGGACTAGCCGGCTGGGAGACCCAGTACTTC | CASRARGLAGWETQYF | TRBJ2-5 | TRBV28 | TRBD2 | -
TGTGCCAGCAGCTACTGGGACAGGGGGGCGCAGTATTTT | CASSYWDRGAQYF | TRBJ2-3 | TRBV5-6 | TRBD1 | -